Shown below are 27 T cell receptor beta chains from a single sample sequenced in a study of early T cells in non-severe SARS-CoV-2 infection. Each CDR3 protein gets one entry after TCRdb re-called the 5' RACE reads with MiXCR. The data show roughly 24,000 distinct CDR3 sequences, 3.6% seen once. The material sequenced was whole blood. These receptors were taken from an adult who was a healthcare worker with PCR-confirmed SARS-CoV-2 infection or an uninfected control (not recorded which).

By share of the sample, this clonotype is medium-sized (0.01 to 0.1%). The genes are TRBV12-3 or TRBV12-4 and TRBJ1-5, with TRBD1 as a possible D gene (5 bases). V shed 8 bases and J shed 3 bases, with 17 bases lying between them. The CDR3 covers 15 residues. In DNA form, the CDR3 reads TGTGCCAGCGTTACCTGGGGCAGCCTCAATCAGCCCCAGCATTTT. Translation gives CASVTWGSLNQPQHF.

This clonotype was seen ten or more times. CDR3 DNA sequence: TGTGCCAGCAGTAGCCTAGTGGGGGGCACAGATACGCAGTATTTT. It yields the protein CASSSLVGGTDTQYF. V is TRBV4-2 and J is TRBJ2-3; D may match TRBD1 or TRBD2 (5 bases each). Germline lookup yields CDR1 LGHNA and CDR2 YNFKEQ. Deletions cut 6 bases from V and 1 base from J, with 14 bases between. This CDR3 spans 15 amino acids.

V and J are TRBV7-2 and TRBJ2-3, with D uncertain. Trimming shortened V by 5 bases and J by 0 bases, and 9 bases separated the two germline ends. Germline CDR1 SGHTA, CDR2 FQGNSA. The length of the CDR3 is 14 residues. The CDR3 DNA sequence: TGTGCCAGCAGCCAGATAACTAGCACAGATACGCAGTATTTT. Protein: CASSQITSTDTQYF.

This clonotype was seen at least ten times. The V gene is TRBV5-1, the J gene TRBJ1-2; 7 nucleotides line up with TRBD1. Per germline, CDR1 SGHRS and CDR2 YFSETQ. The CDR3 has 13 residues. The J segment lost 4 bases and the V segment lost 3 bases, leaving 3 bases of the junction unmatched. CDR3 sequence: CASSSGQPYGYTF. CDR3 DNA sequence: TGCGCCAGCAGCTCGGGACAGCCCTATGGCTACACCTTC.

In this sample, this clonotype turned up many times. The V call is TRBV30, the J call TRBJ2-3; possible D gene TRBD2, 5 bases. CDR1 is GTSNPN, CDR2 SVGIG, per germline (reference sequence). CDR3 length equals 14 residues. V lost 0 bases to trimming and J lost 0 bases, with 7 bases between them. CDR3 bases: TGTGCCTGGAGTGTCGGCGGGAGCACAGATACGCAGTATTTT. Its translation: CAWSVGGSTDTQYF. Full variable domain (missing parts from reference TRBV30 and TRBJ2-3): SQTIHQWPATLVQPVGSPLSLECTVEGTSNPNLYWYRQAAGRGLQLLFYSVGIGQISSEVPQNLSASRPQDRQFILSSKKLLLSDSGFYLCAWSVGGSTDTQYFGPGTRLTVL.

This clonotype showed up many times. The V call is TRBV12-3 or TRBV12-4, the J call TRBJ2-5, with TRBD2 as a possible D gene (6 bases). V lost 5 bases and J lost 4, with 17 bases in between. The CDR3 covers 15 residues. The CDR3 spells CASSPPPRGTETQYF. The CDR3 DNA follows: TGTGCCAGCAGTCCACCCCCTCGGGGGACAGAGACCCAGTACTTC.

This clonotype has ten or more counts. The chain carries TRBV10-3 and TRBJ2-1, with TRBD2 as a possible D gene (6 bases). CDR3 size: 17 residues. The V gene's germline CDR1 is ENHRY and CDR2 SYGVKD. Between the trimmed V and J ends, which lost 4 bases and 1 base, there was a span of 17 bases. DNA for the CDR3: TGTGCCATCAGTGCGCTTACGCGGGATGGATCCTACAATGAGCAGTTCTTC. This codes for CAISALTRDGSYNEQFF.

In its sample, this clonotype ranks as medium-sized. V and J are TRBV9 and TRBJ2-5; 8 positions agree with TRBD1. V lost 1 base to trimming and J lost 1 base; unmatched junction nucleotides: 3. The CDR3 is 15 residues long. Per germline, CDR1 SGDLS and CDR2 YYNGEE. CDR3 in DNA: TGTGCCAGCAGCGTACAGGGGGCACGCCAAGAGACCCAGTACTTC. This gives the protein CASSVQGARQETQYF.

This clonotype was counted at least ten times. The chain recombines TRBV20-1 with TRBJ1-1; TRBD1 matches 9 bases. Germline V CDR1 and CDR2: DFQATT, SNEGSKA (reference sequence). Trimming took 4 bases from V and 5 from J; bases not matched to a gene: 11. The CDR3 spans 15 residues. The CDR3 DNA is TGCAGTGCTAAGGGGGGACAGGGAAGATGGACTGAAGCTTTCTTT. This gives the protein CSAKGGQGRWTEAFF.

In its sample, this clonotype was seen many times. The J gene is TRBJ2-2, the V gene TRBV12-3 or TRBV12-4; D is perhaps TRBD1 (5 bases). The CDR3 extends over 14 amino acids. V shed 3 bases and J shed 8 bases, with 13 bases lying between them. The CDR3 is CASSFDSVGGELFF. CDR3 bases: TGTGCCAGCAGTTTCGACAGCGTTGGGGGGGAGCTGTTTTTT.

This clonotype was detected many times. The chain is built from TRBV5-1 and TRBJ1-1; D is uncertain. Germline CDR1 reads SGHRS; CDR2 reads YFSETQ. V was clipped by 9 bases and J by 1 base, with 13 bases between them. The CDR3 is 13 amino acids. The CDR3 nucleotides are TGCGCCACCCAGCGGGAAAAGAACACTGAAGCTTTCTTT. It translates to CATQREKNTEAFF.

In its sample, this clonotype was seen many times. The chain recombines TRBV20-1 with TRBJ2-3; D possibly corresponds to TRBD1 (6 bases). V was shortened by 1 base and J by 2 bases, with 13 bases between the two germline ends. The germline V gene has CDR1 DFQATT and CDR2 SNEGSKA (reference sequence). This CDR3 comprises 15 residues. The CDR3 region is CSARVYGQSTDTQYF. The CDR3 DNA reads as TGCAGTGCTAGAGTGTATGGACAGTCCACAGATACGCAGTATTTT.

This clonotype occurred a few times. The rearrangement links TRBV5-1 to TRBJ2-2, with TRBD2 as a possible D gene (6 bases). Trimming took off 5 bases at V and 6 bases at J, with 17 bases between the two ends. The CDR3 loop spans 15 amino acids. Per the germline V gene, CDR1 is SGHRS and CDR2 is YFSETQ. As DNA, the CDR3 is TGCGCCAGCAGGCGCTACACGCGGGGAGCCGGGGAGCTGTTTTTT. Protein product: CASRRYTRGAGELFF.

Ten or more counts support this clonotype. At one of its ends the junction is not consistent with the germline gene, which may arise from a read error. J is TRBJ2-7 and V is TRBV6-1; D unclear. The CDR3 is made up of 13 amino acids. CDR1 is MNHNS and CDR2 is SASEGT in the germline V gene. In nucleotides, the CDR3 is TGTGCCAGCAGCGAAGGGTCCTCCTACGAGCAGTACTTC. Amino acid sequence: CASSEGSSYEQYF.

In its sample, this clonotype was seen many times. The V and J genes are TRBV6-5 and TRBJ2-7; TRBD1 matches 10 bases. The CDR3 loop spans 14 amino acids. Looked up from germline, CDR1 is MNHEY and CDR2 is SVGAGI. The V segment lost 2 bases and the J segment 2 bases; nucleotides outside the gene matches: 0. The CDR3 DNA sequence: TGTGCCAGCAGTTACGGACAGGGGGCCTACGAGCAGTACTTC. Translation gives CASSYGQGAYEQYF.

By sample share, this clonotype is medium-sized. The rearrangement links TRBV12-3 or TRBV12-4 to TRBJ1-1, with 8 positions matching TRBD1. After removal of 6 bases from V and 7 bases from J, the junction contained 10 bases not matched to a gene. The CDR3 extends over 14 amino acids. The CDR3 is CASSLLTGEDEAFF. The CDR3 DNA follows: TGTGCCAGCAGCCTCTTGACAGGGGAGGATGAAGCTTTCTTT.

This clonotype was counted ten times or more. The DNA of the CDR3 is TGTGCCAGCAGCTTGAGCAGGGCCAGGACTGAAGCTTTCTTT. Its protein product is CASSLSRARTEAFF. The chain has TRBV5-8 and TRBJ1-1, with D possibly TRBD1 on 5 matching bases. The germline V gene encodes CDR1 SGHTS and CDR2 YDEGEE. Trimming cost V 1 base and J 5 bases, with 12 bases left between them. This CDR3 is built from 14 residues.

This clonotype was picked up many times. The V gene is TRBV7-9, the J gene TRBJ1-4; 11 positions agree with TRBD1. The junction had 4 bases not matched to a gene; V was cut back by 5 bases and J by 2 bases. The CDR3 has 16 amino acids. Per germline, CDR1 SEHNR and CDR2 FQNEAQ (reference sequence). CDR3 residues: CASSPWDRGTNEKLFF. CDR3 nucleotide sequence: TGTGCCAGCAGCCCTTGGGACAGGGGGACTAATGAAAAACTGTTTTTT.

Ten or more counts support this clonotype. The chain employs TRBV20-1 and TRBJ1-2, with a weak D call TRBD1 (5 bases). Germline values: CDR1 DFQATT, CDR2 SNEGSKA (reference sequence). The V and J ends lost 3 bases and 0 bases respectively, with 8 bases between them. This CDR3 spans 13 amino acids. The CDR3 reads CSARETANYGYTF. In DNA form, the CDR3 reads TGCAGTGCTAGGGAGACAGCTAACTATGGCTACACCTTC.

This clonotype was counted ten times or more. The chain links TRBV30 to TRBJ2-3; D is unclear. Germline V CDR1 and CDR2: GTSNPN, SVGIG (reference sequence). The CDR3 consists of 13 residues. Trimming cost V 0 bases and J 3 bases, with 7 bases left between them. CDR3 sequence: CAWSVVKTDTQYF. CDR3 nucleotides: TGTGCCTGGAGTGTAGTCAAAACAGATACGCAGTATTTT.

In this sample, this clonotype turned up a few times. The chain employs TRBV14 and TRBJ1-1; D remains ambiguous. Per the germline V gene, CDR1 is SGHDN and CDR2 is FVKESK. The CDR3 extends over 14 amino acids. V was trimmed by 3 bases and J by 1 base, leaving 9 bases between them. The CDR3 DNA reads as TGTGCCAGCAGCCACGGAATCACGAACACTGAAGCTTTCTTT. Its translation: CASSHGITNTEAFF.

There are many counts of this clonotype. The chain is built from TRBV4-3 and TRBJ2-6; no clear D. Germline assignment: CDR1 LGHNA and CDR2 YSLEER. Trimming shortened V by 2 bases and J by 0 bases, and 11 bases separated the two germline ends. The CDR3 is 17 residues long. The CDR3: CASSQWALSSGANVLTF. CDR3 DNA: TGCGCCAGCAGCCAATGGGCCTTGTCCTCTGGGGCCAACGTCCTGACTTTC.

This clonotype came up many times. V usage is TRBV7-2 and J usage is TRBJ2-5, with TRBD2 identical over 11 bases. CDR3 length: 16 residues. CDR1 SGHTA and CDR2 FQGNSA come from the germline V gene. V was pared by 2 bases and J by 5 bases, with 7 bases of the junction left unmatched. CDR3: CASSLSWTSGFETQYF. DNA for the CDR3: TGTGCCAGCAGCTTATCCTGGACTAGCGGGTTTGAGACCCAGTACTTC.

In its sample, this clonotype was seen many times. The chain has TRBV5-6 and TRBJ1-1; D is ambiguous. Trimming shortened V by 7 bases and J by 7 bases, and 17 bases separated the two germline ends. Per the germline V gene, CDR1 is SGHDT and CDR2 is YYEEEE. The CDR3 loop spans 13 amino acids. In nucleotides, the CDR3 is TGTGCCAGCGACTCCGGCAGAGCCCATGAAGCTTTCTTT. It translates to CASDSGRAHEAFF.

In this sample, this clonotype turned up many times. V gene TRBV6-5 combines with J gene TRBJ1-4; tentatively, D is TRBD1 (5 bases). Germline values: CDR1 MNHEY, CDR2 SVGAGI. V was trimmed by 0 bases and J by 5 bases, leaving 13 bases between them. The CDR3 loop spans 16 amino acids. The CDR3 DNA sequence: TGTGCCAGCAGTTACTCACGGGGCAGGGTGAATGAAAAACTGTTTTTT. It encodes CASSYSRGRVNEKLFF.

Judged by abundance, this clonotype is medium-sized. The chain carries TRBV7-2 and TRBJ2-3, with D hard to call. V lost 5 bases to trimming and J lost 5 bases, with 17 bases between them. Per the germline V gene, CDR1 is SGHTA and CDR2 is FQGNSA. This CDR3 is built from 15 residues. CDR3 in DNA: TGTGCCAGCAGCATCGGTCCAAATAATGGAGATACGCAGTATTTT. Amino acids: CASSIGPNNGDTQYF.

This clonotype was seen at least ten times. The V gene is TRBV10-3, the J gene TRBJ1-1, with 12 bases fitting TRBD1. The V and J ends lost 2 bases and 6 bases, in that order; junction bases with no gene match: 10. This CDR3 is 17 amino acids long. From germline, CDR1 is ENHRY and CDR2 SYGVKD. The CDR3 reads CAISEQLTGTGGSEAFF. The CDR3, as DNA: TGTGCCATCAGTGAGCAACTAACCGGGACAGGGGGCTCTGAAGCTTTCTTT.